Below are 16 T cell receptor beta chains sequenced from a single sample in a study of control samples from healthy donors and cancer patients (dated by TCRdb to about 2020). Library prep was done by the immunoSEQ multiplex PCR assay. TCRdb re-hosts the immuneACCESS table, in-frame sequences only. Its copies lack some clones; in the studies checked, an unresolved V gene accounts for under half of them, and the cause for the rest is not known. Across this sample there are 90,000 to 100,000 clones, with 70% to 80% seen only once. Over 9.5% of the sample belongs to the ten largest clones. The specimen sequenced was blood. The receptors derive from a woman aged 25-40 years in good health.

The V gene is TRBV2, the J gene TRBJ2-4; D unclear. The CDR3 extends over 17 amino acids. The V gene's germline CDR1 is SNHLY and CDR2 FYNNEI. Trimming pared 4 bases from V and 0 bases from J, leaving 16 bases between. The CDR3 sequence is CASSALRVLVAKNIQYF. The CDR3 DNA reads as TGTGCCAGCAGTGCTTTACGGGTCCTAGTAGCCAAAAACATTCAGTACTTC.

The chain couples TRBV5-6 to TRBJ2-1, with 10 nucleotides matching TRBD2. Germline V CDR1 and CDR2: SGHDT, YYEEEE. The CDR3 has 15 residues. The V segment lost 2 bases and the J segment 8 bases; nucleotides outside the gene matches: 7. Here the CDR3 DNA reads TGTGCCAGCAGCTTTAGCGGGGGGCTGGGACATGAGCAGTTCTTC. As protein: CASSFSGGLGHEQFF.

The table lists this clone with a count of one. The gene calls are TRBV11-3 and TRBJ2-2; D unclear. This CDR3 spans 13 amino acids. The V gene's germline CDR1 is SGHNT and CDR2 YENEEA. With 6 bases removed from V and 5 bases from J, the gap between germline ends came to 10 bases. This chain's CDR3 is CASSSSWTGELFF. CDR3 bases: TGTGCCAGCAGTTCGTCGTGGACCGGGGAGCTGTTTTTT.

This clone appeared a few times. V usage is TRBV1 and J usage is TRBJ2-1; the tabulated D call, TRBD2, remains unverified against the DNA. TRBV1 represents a pseudogene. This CDR3 is 16 amino acids long. This chain's CDR3 is CTSSHPGGSNYNEQFF. The DNA of the CDR3 is TGCACCAGCAGCCACCCGGGGGGGTCCAATTACAATGAGCAGTTCTTC.

The chain combines TRBV12-3 or TRBV12-4 with TRBJ1-4, with TRBD1 as a possible D gene (5 bases). The length of the CDR3 is 12 residues. V was pared by 1 base and J by 10 bases, with 7 bases between. For the CDR3, the DNA is TGTGCCAGCAGTTTAGAAGGGGCAAAACTGTTTTTT. Translated: CASSLEGAKLFF.

The J gene is TRBJ1-1, the V gene TRBV19; 8 bases map to TRBD1. The J segment lost 5 bases and the V segment lost 4 bases, leaving 6 bases of the junction unmatched. Germline V lookup: CDR1 LNHDA, CDR2 SQIVND (reference sequence). CDR3 length: 14 residues. The CDR3 sequence: CASSSRTGYTEAFF. The DNA of the CDR3 is TGTGCCAGTAGTAGCCGGACAGGGTATACTGAAGCTTTCTTT.

The chain combines TRBV6-6 with TRBJ2-7; D gene unclear. Germline V gene data show CDR1 as MNHNY and CDR2 as SVGAGI (reference sequence). The length of the CDR3 is 14 residues. V lost 0 bases to trimming and J lost 6 bases, with 12 bases between them. CDR3 in DNA: TGTGCCAGCAGTTACTCCGCCGGTTCGGGCGAGCAGTACTTC. Protein: CASSYSAGSGEQYF.

V is TRBV6-2 or TRBV6-3 and J is TRBJ2-3, with D perhaps matching TRBD1 (6 bases). Between the trimmed V and J ends, which lost 0 bases and 2 bases, there was a span of 18 bases. CDR1 and CDR2 from the germline V gene are MNHEY and SVGEGT. The CDR3 runs 18 residues. The CDR3 coding sequence is TGTGCCAGCAGTTACTCGATGGGGGCACGGGGCCACACAGATACGCAGTATTTT. Amino acids: CASSYSMGARGHTDTQYF.

The V and J genes are TRBV27 and TRBJ1-2, with 7 positions matching TRBD1. Germline V gene lookup returns CDR1 MNHEY and CDR2 SMNVEV (reference sequence). This CDR3 has 14 residues. V lost 3 bases and J lost 5; bases outside the gene matches: 6. The CDR3 protein is CASSFRDSTYGYTF. DNA for the CDR3: TGTGCCAGCAGTTTTCGGGACAGCACTTATGGCTACACCTTC.

This chain joins TRBV18 and TRBJ1-1; D not certain. Germline V lookup: CDR1 KGHSH, CDR2 LQKENI. The CDR3 totals 10 residues. Trimming took 4 bases from V and 3 from J, leaving 0 bases between them. The CDR3 DNA reads as TGTGCCAGCTCACACACTGAAGCTTTCTTT. This encodes CASSHTEAFF.

The chain couples TRBV6-5 to TRBJ2-7, with D unresolved. Germline lookup yields CDR1 MNHEY and CDR2 SVGAGI. The length of the CDR3 is 11 residues. With 6 bases removed from V and 2 bases from J, the gap between germline ends came to 5 bases. The CDR3 DNA is TGTGCCAGCAGGGACGCCTACGAGCAGTACTTC. Translation gives CASRDAYEQYF.

The chain employs TRBV7-6 and TRBJ1-1; D is unclear. The CDR3 is 13 residues long. The V end lost 5 bases, the J end lost 3 bases, and 10 bases lay between the germline ends. Germline V lookup: CDR1 SGHVS, CDR2 FNYEAQ. This CDR3 is CASSLTYDTEAFF. The CDR3 DNA sequence: TGTGCCAGCAGCCTCACGTACGACACTGAAGCTTTCTTT.

This clone was observed a handful of times. The V and J genes are TRBV5-1 and TRBJ2-5; D possibly corresponds to TRBD1 (6 bases). Trimming left V 2 bases short and J 1 base short, with 6 bases between. Germline assignment: CDR1 SGHRS and CDR2 YFSETQ. This CDR3 region has 13 residues. The CDR3 loop is CASSFRGQETQYF. As DNA, the CDR3 is TGCGCCAGCAGCTTCAGGGGCCAAGAGACCCAGTACTTC.

The chain employs TRBV12-5 and TRBJ1-1; 7 positions agree with TRBD1. CDR3 size: 14 residues. Trimming cost V 3 bases and J 5 bases; bases outside gene matches: 6. Germline CDR1 and CDR2: LGHNT and FRNRAP. CDR3 in amino acids: CASGLGGPRTEAFF. The CDR3 DNA reads TGTGCTAGTGGTTTAGGGGGCCCTCGGACTGAAGCTTTCTTT.

V and J are TRBV11-2 and TRBJ1-1; the D gene is possibly TRBD1 (6 bases). CDR1 SGHAT and CDR2 FQNNGV come from the germline V gene. Deletions cut 3 bases from V and 4 bases from J, with 9 bases between. The CDR3 is 13 residues long. CDR3: CASSFGGATEAFF. The CDR3 coding sequence is TGTGCCAGCAGCTTCGGGGGGGCCACTGAAGCTTTCTTT.

The rearrangement joins TRBV7-2 to TRBJ2-7, with unresolved D. This CDR3 spans 12 amino acids. Trimming stripped 8 bases from V and 0 bases from J, with 8 bases between. Looked up from germline, CDR1 is SGHTA and CDR2 is FQGNSA. The CDR3 sequence is CASRLGSYEQYF. The CDR3 bases are TGTGCCAGCCGCCTGGGCTCCTACGAGCAGTACTTC.